This T cell receptor (beta chain) was identified during a study of cytomegalovirus exposure and HLA in healthy donors. This clone was seen only once. The antigen remains undetermined. Profiling relied on immunoSEQ multiplex PCR, and the TCRdb table lists in-frame clones only, not all of them. The table records 200,000 to 300,000 clones, about 90% of them present only once. The CDR3 has 16 amino acids. Germline loops: CDR1 SGHRS, CDR2 YFSETQ. With 0 bases removed from V and 2 bases from J, the gap between germline ends came to 14 bases. Study-wide points: There were three CMV-associated chains whose specificity for CMV antigens was confirmed in vitro. The authors listed roughly 150 TCR beta chains as cytomegalovirus-associated. The tendency of first-cohort TCR clusters to co-occur in the roughly 130 validation repertoires was the finding of a later analysis.

V and J are TRBV5-1 and TRBJ1-1; maybe TRBD1 (6 bases). The TCR was taken from a woman aged 30 to 39 in good health and CMV-seropositive. The material sequenced was PBMCs. CDR3 nucleotides: TGCGCCAGCAGCTTGGAAGGGGGGGCGACTAACACTGAAGCTTTCTTT. This sequence encodes CASSLEGGATNTEAFF.